This T cell receptor beta chain was sequenced during a study of vaccination effects on CD4 cells after COVID-19 (dated 2022 in TCRdb). At the level of the whole study: In the ViraFEST assay, PBMC were stimulated with viral peptide pools, and antigen-specific CD4+ T cell clonotypes were then identified by expansion using TCR sequencing. Each well held two million PBMC cultured in IMDM containing approximately 5% human AB serum, 9.5 to 10 IU/ml IL-2 and gentamicin, along with around 11 ug/ml peptides. The study compared SARS-CoV-2 spike-specific CD4+ TCR repertoires before and after mRNA vaccination in COVID-19 convalescent patients and infection-naive vaccine recipients. The Oncomine TCR Beta short-read assay on an Illumina iSeq 100 was used to sequence cultures from other donors in the study. A total of roughly 9 COVID-19 convalescent patients and a handful of SARS-CoV-2-naive healthy vaccine recipients were included in the full study. Each participant received two doses of an mRNA SARS-CoV-2 vaccine, either BNT162b2 or mRNA-1273. What the work shows at the level of the full study, not this receptor alone: Marked clonal contraction was observed in both infection-induced and vaccine-induced clones at late post-vaccination timepoints, consistent with waning T cell responses. The study was limited by a small number of convalescent patients, and early post-infection timepoints were lacking. Among healthy vaccine recipients, nearly all vaccine-induced clones were SARS-CoV-2 mono-reactive, and just 1 of 255 was cross-reactive with common cold coronaviruses.

Library preparation employed the immunoSEQ multiplex PCR assay. TCR beta CDR3 sequencing was performed on DNA from the cultured, isolated CD4+ T cells. The paper's data handling went like this. Non-productive TCR sequences were removed and reads were trimmed to the CDR3 region, keeping CDR3s of at least 7 amino acids. Antigen-specific clonotypes were identified using the MANAFEST web app by comparison of expansion in peptide wells against reference cultures. To be called positive, a clone needed expansion at FDR<0.05 compared with the reference and with all other wells, an odds ratio greater than 5, and a frequency greater than 0.1% in two replicate wells. Clonotypes significantly expanded in SARS-CoV-2 spike wells and in at least one common cold coronavirus spike condition were defined as cross-reactive. Levenshtein distance calculated with the stringdist R package was used to assess CDR3 similarity, and unrooted trees were constructed with ape in R 3.6.1. TCRdb re-hosts the immuneACCESS table, in-frame sequences only. Its copies lack some clones; in the studies checked, an unresolved V gene accounts for under half of them, and the cause for the rest is not known. V and J calls plus clone size are reproduced from that table; the DNA served to infer D and trimming. The sample profile shows around 46,000 clones; around 67% of them were found once. The ten largest account for roughly 5.5% of the sample.

Including the terminal cysteine and phenylalanine, the CDR3 comprises 14 residues. This entry keeps only the CDR3 DNA: 42 bases, framed from base 1. From the germline V gene, CDR1 is KGHDR and CDR2 is SFDVKD. V loses 5 bases, J loses 5 bases, and the germline ends lie 14 bases apart. This clone was counted only a few times. The target of this receptor is not known. One base away there is no much larger clone; base qualities are not given. After roughly 11 days of culture, CD4+ T cells were isolated with the EasySep CD4+ T cell isolation kit. Negative nucleocapsid antibody results before and after vaccination confirmed that the healthy vaccine recipients had no prior SARS-CoV-2 infection. On days 3 and 7, half of the culture medium was replaced with fresh IL-2-containing medium. Unless noted otherwise, every peptide stimulation condition was grown in triplicate wells. Using Ficoll-Paque Plus gradient centrifugation, PBMC were separated from whole blood and then either used fresh or cryopreserved at -140C. Genomic DNA was extracted from cultured CD4+ T cells with the QIAamp micro DNA kit.

The sequence was obtained from a human donor who received a COVID-19 vaccine. This specimen consisted of CD4+ T cells from PBMCs cultured without peptide, obtained before COVID-19 vaccination. Recombination connected TRBV24-1 to TRBJ1-2; a confident D gene designation cannot be given. The DNA sequence is given as TGTGCCACCAGTGGCGGTGACAAAAGGTATGGCTACACCTTC. This codes for CATSGGDKRYGYTF.